A single sample is the source of the 29 T cell receptor beta chains below, sequenced in a study of T-cell reconstitution after alpha-beta-depleted transplantation in children. During its preparation, the TCRbeta library received unique molecular identifiers. TCRdb re-called the PCR reads with MiXCR, one entry per CDR3 protein. The sample carries 700,000 to 950,000 distinct CDR3 sequences, about 16% recorded once. Sequences were derived from PBMCs, mostly from graft donor cells, sampled 360 days after TCRalphabeta/CD19-depleted stem cell transplant. These receptors were taken from a male patient under 18 who had a stem cell transplant for acute lymphoblastic leukemia, so the T cells may come from the graft donor.

This clonotype was observed a handful of times. The rearrangement links TRBV4-1 to TRBJ2-7; D could derive from TRBD1 or TRBD2 (5 bases each). The CDR3 loop spans 15 amino acids. The V end was cut by 1 base, the J end by 2 bases, with 12 bases between. Germline CDR1 and CDR2: MGHRA and YSYEKL. The CDR3 DNA reads TGCGCCAGCAGCCAAGGGGACGGACTGGCCTACGAGCAGTACTTC. Translating gives CASSQGDGLAYEQYF.

The J gene is TRBJ2-7, the V gene TRBV9; unclear D gene. CDR3 length equals 14 residues. From germline, CDR1 is SGDLS and CDR2 YYNGEE. V was cut by 4 bases and J by 1 base, with 12 bases left in between. Here the CDR3 reads CASSLSDPSYEQYF. Here the CDR3 DNA reads TGTGCCAGCAGCCTCTCCGATCCGTCCTACGAGCAGTACTTC.

This chain uses TRBV12-3 or TRBV12-4 with TRBJ2-2; D is ambiguous. There are 14 residues in the CDR3. V dropped 6 bases and J dropped 7 bases, with 15 bases sitting between them. The CDR3 is CASRVTVTNGELFF. The CDR3 DNA follows: TGTGCCAGCAGGGTAACGGTAACTAACGGGGAGCTGTTTTTT.

In this sample, this clonotype turned up a few times. The chain employs TRBV7-3 and TRBJ2-2; D is perhaps TRBD1 (6 bases). The V and J ends lost 3 bases and 0 bases respectively, with 11 bases between them. The germline V gene has CDR1 SGHTA and CDR2 FQGTGA. The CDR3 loop spans 16 amino acids. The CDR3: CASSLSGQPNTGELFF. As DNA, the CDR3 is TGTGCCAGCAGCTTGTCCGGACAGCCGAACACCGGGGAGCTGTTTTTT.

V usage is TRBV13 and J usage is TRBJ1-1; 12 bases match TRBD1. Germline V gene sequence: CDR1 PRHDT, CDR2 FYEKMQ (reference sequence). The CDR3 loop spans 18 amino acids. With V trimmed by 4 bases and J by 0 bases, 9 bases remained unmatched. CDR3 sequence: CASSSGTGGAGMNTEAFF. CDR3 coding DNA: TGTGCCAGCAGCTCCGGGACAGGGGGCGCGGGAATGAACACTGAAGCTTTCTTT.

The chain is built from TRBV5-1 and TRBJ2-6; perhaps TRBD2 as D (6 bases). Germline V gives CDR1 SGHRS, CDR2 YFSETQ. The length of the CDR3 is 17 residues. With 1 base removed from V and 0 bases from J, the gap between germline ends came to 11 bases. The CDR3 region is CASSLSAGSSGANVLTF. The CDR3 DNA reads as TGCGCCAGCAGCTTGTCGGCGGGAAGCTCTGGGGCCAACGTCCTGACTTTC.

Only a few counts were recorded for this clonotype. In nucleotides, the CDR3 is TGTGCCAGCAGCCGCCCGGGACTAGAAGAGACCCAGTACTTC. This translates into CASSRPGLEETQYF. This rearrangement joins TRBV7-9 to TRBJ2-5; 8 bases are shared with TRBD2. The ends lost 5 bases at V and 3 bases at J; junction bases unmatched: 5. CDR1 is SEHNR, CDR2 FQNEAQ, per germline (reference sequence). The CDR3 totals 14 residues.

This sequence joins TRBV18 and TRBJ2-1; D perhaps matches TRBD2 (5 bases). The germline V and J ends were trimmed by 3 bases and 7 bases, with 16 bases remaining between them. Germline CDR1 reads KGHSH; CDR2 reads LQKENI. The CDR3 spans 15 residues. DNA of the CDR3: TGTGCCAGCTCACCCGGACTGTTCATTCAGAATGAGCAGTTCTTC. Protein: CASSPGLFIQNEQFF.

The chain is built from TRBV20-1 and TRBJ1-1; 7 nucleotides line up with TRBD1. Germline-derived CDR1 and CDR2 are DFQATT and SNEGSKA (reference sequence). The V gene end was trimmed by 5 bases and the J gene end by 10 bases; junction bases not matched to a gene: 16. The CDR3 is 14 amino acids. The CDR3 here is CSAPHRDSVVGAFF. CDR3 bases: TGCAGTGCTCCTCACCGGGACAGCGTGGTTGGAGCTTTCTTT.

This clonotype has a handful of counts. The chain employs TRBV11-2 and TRBJ2-7; 12 bases map to TRBD2. Trimming removed 1 base from V and 8 bases from J; junction bases left unmatched: 3. The CDR3 has 14 residues. Per the germline V gene, CDR1 is SGHAT and CDR2 is FQNNGV. CDR3 sequence: CASSLGLAGAQQYF. In DNA, the CDR3 is TGTGCCAGCAGCTTAGGACTAGCGGGAGCCCAGCAGTACTTC.

The genes are TRBV5-1 and TRBJ2-7, with TRBD1 identical over 7 bases. The trim removed 1 base at V and 1 base at J, leaving 11 bases unmatched. This CDR3 has 17 residues. Germline CDR1 is SGHRS and CDR2 is YFSETQ. The CDR3 nucleotides read TGCGCCAGCAGCTTGCTTCCCCGGGACAGCTCTTCCTACGAGCAGTACTTC. Amino acids: CASSLLPRDSSSYEQYF.

This sequence joins TRBV5-1 and TRBJ2-7, with 8 bases that match TRBD2. The V and J ends lost 0 bases and 3 bases, in that order; junction bases with no gene match: 5. Germline V gene lookup returns CDR1 SGHRS and CDR2 YFSETQ. The CDR3 loop spans 15 amino acids. The CDR3 nucleotides are TGCGCCAGCAGCTTGGATTCCACTAGCGGCTACGAGCAGTACTTC. Translated, it gives CASSLDSTSGYEQYF. The whole variable domain, filled in from reference TRBV5-1 and TRBJ2-7, reads KAGVTQTPRYLIKTRGQQVTLSCSPISGHRSVSWYQQTPGQGLQFLFEYFSETQRNKGNFPGRFSGRQFSNSRSEMNVSTLELGDSALYLCASSLDSTSGYEQYFGPGTRLTVT.

This chain joins TRBV3-1 and TRBJ2-1, with 8 nucleotides matching TRBD2. V dropped 3 bases and J dropped 3; count of bases not matched to a gene: 7. Germline-derived CDR1 and CDR2 are LGHDT and YNNKEL (reference sequence). CDR3 length equals 16 residues. CDR3 sequence (DNA): TGTGCCAGCAGCCACCGCGCCGGGACTAGCTACAATGAGCAGTTCTTC. Its translation: CASSHRAGTSYNEQFF.

This chain joins TRBV15 and TRBJ2-1, with 10 bases lining up with TRBD2. The junction had 9 bases not matched to a gene; V was cut back by 1 base and J by 6 bases. The CDR3 extends over 17 amino acids. Germline assignment: CDR1 LNHNV and CDR2 YYDKDF (reference sequence). CDR3 residues: CATSRAPLLAGRNEQFF. CDR3 DNA sequence: TGTGCCACCAGCAGAGCCCCTTTACTAGCGGGGCGCAATGAGCAGTTCTTC.

This clonotype turned up a few times. The genes are TRBV11-2 and TRBJ2-3; D gene uncertain. Germline V lookup: CDR1 SGHAT, CDR2 FQNNGV. Deletions cut 4 bases from V and 0 bases from J, with 11 bases between. This CDR3 has 15 amino acids. This chain's CDR3 is CASSYSGPSTDTQYF. For the CDR3, the DNA is TGTGCCAGCAGCTATTCCGGACCTAGCACAGATACGCAGTATTTT.

The chain couples TRBV3-1 to TRBJ2-3; D might be TRBD1 (6 bases). The CDR3 is 14 amino acids. The germline V gene encodes CDR1 LGHDT and CDR2 YNNKEL (reference sequence). Trimming left V 5 bases short and J 2 bases short, with 11 bases between. The CDR3 sequence: CASSETGNTDTQYF. DNA for the CDR3: TGTGCCAGCAGCGAAACAGGGAACACAGATACGCAGTATTTT.

CDR3 protein: CSAREADIGSYEQYF. As DNA, the CDR3 is TGCAGTGCTAGAGAGGCGGACATCGGGAGCTACGAGCAGTACTTC. This chain uses TRBV20-1 with TRBJ2-7; a possible D gene is TRBD2 (6 bases). The V gene's germline CDR1 is DFQATT and CDR2 SNEGSKA (reference sequence). The CDR3 runs 15 residues. Between the trimmed V and J ends, which lost 0 bases and 3 bases, there was a span of 15 bases.

The rearrangement uses TRBV4-2 and TRBJ2-5, with TRBD2 matching 12 bases. With 3 bases clipped from V and 4 bases from J, the junction kept 9 bases outside the gene matches. Looked up from germline, CDR1 is LGHNA and CDR2 is YNFKEQ. The CDR3 is made up of 17 amino acids. The CDR3 region has the DNA TGTGCCAGCAGCCAGGACGGACTAGCGGGATTTGGAGAGACCCAGTACTTC. Its translation: CASSQDGLAGFGETQYF.

The table lists this clonotype with many counts. V gene TRBV12-3 or TRBV12-4 combines with J gene TRBJ2-7, with D unclear. V gave up 8 bases and J gave up 6 bases, with 5 bases separating them. The CDR3 totals 9 residues. CDR3 protein: CASGPEQYF. The CDR3 DNA sequence: TGTGCCAGCGGGCCCGAGCAGTACTTC.

This clonotype has only a few counts. This chain uses TRBV20-1 with TRBJ2-3; 7 bases are shared with TRBD1. The CDR3 has 15 amino acids. V lost 3 bases and J lost 0; bases outside the gene matches: 6. The germline V gene encodes CDR1 DFQATT and CDR2 SNEGSKA (reference sequence). CDR3 loop: CSASSRQGSTDTQYF. The CDR3, as DNA: TGCAGTGCTAGCTCCCGACAGGGTAGCACAGATACGCAGTATTTT.

The table lists this clonotype with many counts. The chain joins TRBV15 to TRBJ2-7; weak D call: TRBD2 (6 bases). The CDR3 runs to 13 residues. The germline V gene has CDR1 LNHNV and CDR2 YYDKDF (reference sequence). V was cut by 6 bases and J by 1 base, with 10 bases left in between. The CDR3 sequence is CATSAGISYEQYF. Here the CDR3 DNA reads TGTGCCACCAGTGCGGGGATATCCTACGAGCAGTACTTC.

The chain employs TRBV5-1 and TRBJ1-1; no clear D. The CDR3 contains 14 residues. Germline lookup yields CDR1 SGHRS and CDR2 YFSETQ. Trimming cost V 4 bases and J 5 bases, with 15 bases left between them. CDR3 sequence (DNA): TGCGCCAGCAGCAAGACGGGAATTGGGACTGAAGCTTTCTTT. The encoded protein is CASSKTGIGTEAFF. Variable domain in full (rest from reference TRBV5-1 and TRBJ1-1): KAGVTQTPRYLIKTRGQQVTLSCSPISGHRSVSWYQQTPGQGLQFLFEYFSETQRNKGNFPGRFSGRQFSNSRSEMNVSTLELGDSALYLCASSKTGIGTEAFFGQGTRLTVV.

The V call is TRBV3-1, the J call TRBJ1-4; D gene unclear. Per the germline V gene, CDR1 is LGHDT and CDR2 is YNNKEL (reference sequence). V was shortened by 4 bases and J by 6 bases, with 15 bases between the two germline ends. The CDR3 covers 15 residues. CDR3 sequence: CASSPGVPRDEKLFF. DNA of the CDR3: TGTGCCAGCAGCCCAGGAGTTCCCCGGGATGAAAAACTGTTTTTT.

J is TRBJ1-1 and V is TRBV5-1; no clear D gene. Trimming cost V 4 bases and J 1 base, with 14 bases left between them. This CDR3 contains 15 residues. The germline V gene has CDR1 SGHRS and CDR2 YFSETQ. The CDR3 nucleotides are TGCGCCAGCAGCCCGATCATTTTACGGAACACTGAAGCTTTCTTT. As protein: CASSPIILRNTEAFF.

This clonotype was counted ten times or more. The chain is built from TRBV7-3 and TRBJ1-1; possibly TRBD1 for D (6 bases). The CDR3 has 12 amino acids. V lost 2 bases, J lost 12 bases, and 13 bases lay in between. Germline CDR1 SGHTA, CDR2 FQGTGA. The CDR3, as DNA: TGTGCCAGCAGCTTAGGGACAAGGAGGCCTTTCTTT. It yields the protein CASSLGTRRPFF.

This clonotype was seen repeatedly, ten times or more. The chain couples TRBV14 to TRBJ2-7; 12 bases are a match to TRBD1. From germline, CDR1 is SGHDN and CDR2 FVKESK. V was pared by 5 bases and J by 3 bases, with 5 bases of the junction left unmatched. The CDR3 has 15 residues. The CDR3 sequence is CASSFGTGGIYEQYF. DNA of the CDR3: TGTGCCAGCAGCTTCGGGACAGGGGGCATCTACGAGCAGTACTTC.

The CDR3 DNA follows: TGTGCCAGCAATTTCGGCCCTAGGGGGCATTCACCCCTCCACTTT. It yields the protein CASNFGPRGHSPLHF. The chain combines TRBV12-3 or TRBV12-4 with TRBJ1-6; 7 bases fit TRBD1. The V gene end was trimmed by 7 bases and the J gene end by 8 bases; junction bases not matched to a gene: 11. There are 15 residues in the CDR3.

This chain links TRBV27 with TRBJ2-1; no firm D call. Germline V CDR1 and CDR2: MNHEY, SMNVEV (reference sequence). This CDR3 is 13 amino acids long. Trimming cost V 3 bases and J 12 bases, with 15 bases left between them. The CDR3 bases are TGTGCCAGCAGTTTTGGCCCCGCGCAAGGGCAGTTCTTC. Translating it yields CASSFGPAQGQFF.

This chain joins TRBV5-1 and TRBJ2-2; 9 bases line up with TRBD1. This CDR3 comprises 18 residues. Germline values: CDR1 SGHRS, CDR2 YFSETQ. V gave up 4 bases and J gave up 6 bases; unmatched junction bases: 16. CDR3 nucleotides: TGCGCCAGCAGCCTAGGGACAGGGTTGAAGCCGAGCGCCGGGGAGCTGTTTTTT. It specifies CASSLGTGLKPSAGELFF.